The T cell receptor beta chain described here comes from a study of metastatic and nonmetastatic thyroid tumors. The wider study: A comparison of repertoires was made across blood and tumor or nodule tissue from malignant and benign thyroid patients. Study conclusions and caveats: Benign nodules were reported to have significantly lower TCR beta diversity than malignant thyroid tumors, in blood and tumor.

There were no patients who had received any treatment before thyroid surgery. This clone was picked up a small number of times. Its antigen is not known. Original analysis: Construction of a distant-metastasis classifier for papillary thyroid cancer relied on CDR3 differences across clinicopathological groups. TCRdb re-analyzed the PCR reads through MiXCR. What appears here as the V and J calls and clone size reflects TCRdb's work, not the paper's. This repertoire shows approximately 20,000 clones, less than 15% found once; its top ten account for about 6%. The V gene's germline CDR1 is WNHNN and CDR2 SYGVQD (reference sequence). The CDR3 contains 13 residues. The ends were cut back, 7 bases at V and 5 bases at J, with 9 bases in the middle.

V gene TRBV10-1 combines with J gene TRBJ1-6; D is ambiguous. Input material: blood. The receptor was derived from a male donor with papillary thyroid cancer or a benign thyroid nodule (not recorded which). Some clones in this sample may be carry-over from other donors' samples. The DNA of the CDR3 is TGCGCCAGCATCTTCGGGGATAATTCACCCCTCCACTTT. Its protein is CASIFGDNSPLHF.